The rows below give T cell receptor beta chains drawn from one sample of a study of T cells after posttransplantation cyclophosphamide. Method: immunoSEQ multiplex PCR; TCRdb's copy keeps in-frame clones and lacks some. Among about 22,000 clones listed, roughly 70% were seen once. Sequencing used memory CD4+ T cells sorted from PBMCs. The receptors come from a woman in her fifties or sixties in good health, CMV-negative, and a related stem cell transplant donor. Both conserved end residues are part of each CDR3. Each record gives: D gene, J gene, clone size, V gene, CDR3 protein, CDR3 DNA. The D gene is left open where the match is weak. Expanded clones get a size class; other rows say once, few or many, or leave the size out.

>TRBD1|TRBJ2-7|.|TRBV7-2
CASSLVLTGGTYEQYF
TGTGCCAGCAGCTTAGTTCTCACAGGGGGTACCTACGAGCAGTACTTC
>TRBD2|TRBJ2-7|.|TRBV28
CASTTPGGVGIYEQYF
TGTGCCAGCACCACTCCGGGAGGGGTAGGGATCTACGAGCAGTACTTC
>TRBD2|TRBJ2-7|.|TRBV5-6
CASSRRGFRGGGEQYF
TGTGCCAGCAGCCGTAGGGGTTTTCGGGGGGGAGGCGAGCAGTACTTC
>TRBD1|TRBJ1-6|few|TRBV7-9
CASSLGDRDNSPLHF
TGTGCCAGCAGCTTAGGGGACAGAGATAATTCACCCCTCCACTTT
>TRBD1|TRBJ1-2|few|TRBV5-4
CASSVGTGVYGYTF
TGTGCCAGCAGCGTCGGGACAGGGGTCTATGGCTACACCTTC
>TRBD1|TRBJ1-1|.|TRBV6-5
CASRDPGQGFDSAFF
TGTGCCAGCAGGGATCCGGGACAGGGGTTTGACAGCGCTTTCTTT
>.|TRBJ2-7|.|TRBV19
CASSIRETYEQYF
TGTGCCAGTAGTATCCGGGAAACCTACGAGCAGTACTTC
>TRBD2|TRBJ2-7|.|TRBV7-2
CASSPFPPGLPTYEQYF
TGTGCCAGCAGTCCTTTCCCACCGGGACTACCAACCTACGAGCAGTACTTC
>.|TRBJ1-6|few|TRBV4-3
CASSQGPGSQIPLHF
TGCGCCAGCAGCCAGGGGCCCGGGTCCCAAATACCCCTCCACTTT
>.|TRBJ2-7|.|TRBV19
CASSKGQSYEQYF
TGTGCCAGTAGTAAAGGACAGTCCTACGAGCAGTACTTC
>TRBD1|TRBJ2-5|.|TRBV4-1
CASSQVVGTGGETQYF
TGCGCCAGCAGCCAAGTGGTAGGGACAGGGGGAGAGACCCAGTACTTC
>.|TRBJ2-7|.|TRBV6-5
CASSDSGQQYF
TGTGCCAGCAGTGATAGCGGACAGCAGTACTTC
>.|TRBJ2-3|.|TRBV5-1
CASSLVGESLNTQYF
TGCGCCAGCAGCTTGGTCGGGGAGAGTTTGAATACGCAGTATTTT
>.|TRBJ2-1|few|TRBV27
CASSFLSQGEQFF
TGTGCCAGCAGTTTCCTTAGCCAGGGTGAGCAGTTCTTC
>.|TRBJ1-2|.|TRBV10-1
CASSRTGNYGYTF
TGCGCCAGCAGTCGAACAGGGAACTATGGCTACACCTTC
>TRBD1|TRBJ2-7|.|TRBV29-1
CSVASGQGTYEQYF
TGCAGCGTTGCGTCGGGACAGGGGACCTACGAGCAGTACTTC
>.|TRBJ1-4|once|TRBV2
CASSAGGRPNEKLFF
TGTGCCAGCAGCGCAGGTGGCAGGCCTAATGAAAAACTGTTTTTT
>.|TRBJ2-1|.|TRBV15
CATSRVPAGRSGDRNEQFF
TGTGCCACCAGCAGAGTACCTGCTGGCCGCTCCGGGGATCGGAATGAGCAGTTCTTC
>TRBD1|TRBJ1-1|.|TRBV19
CASTRTGIYSEAFF
TGTGCCAGTACCCGGACAGGGATTTATTCTGAAGCTTTCTTT
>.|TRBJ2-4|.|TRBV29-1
CSVEKGENIQYF
TGCAGCGTTGAAAAAGGGGAAAACATTCAGTACTTC
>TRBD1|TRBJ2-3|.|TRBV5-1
CASSPLPGQSTDTQYF
TGCGCCAGCAGCCCCCTTCCGGGACAGAGCACAGATACGCAGTATTTT
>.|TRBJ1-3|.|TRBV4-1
CASSRLWEGEARRNTIYF
TGCGCCAGCAGCCGCCTCTGGGAGGGGGAAGCAAGAAGAAACACCATATATTTT
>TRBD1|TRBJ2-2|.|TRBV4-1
CASSHRQGRTGELFF
TGCGCCAGCAGCCACCGACAGGGAAGGACCGGGGAGCTGTTTTTT
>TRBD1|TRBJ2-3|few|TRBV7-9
CASSSGLQGAGADTQYF
TGTGCCAGCAGCTCAGGGCTACAGGGGGCAGGTGCAGATACGCAGTATTTT
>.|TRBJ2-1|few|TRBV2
CASSAHPRTRFF
TGTGCCAGCAGTGCCCATCCCCGTACTCGGTTCTTC
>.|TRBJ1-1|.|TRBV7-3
CASSLQEGVNTEAFF
TGTGCCAGCAGCTTACAAGAAGGAGTGAACACTGAAGCTTTCTTT
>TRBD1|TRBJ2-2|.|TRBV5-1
CASFRDRNTGELFF
TGCGCCAGCTTCAGGGACAGAAACACCGGGGAGCTGTTTTTT
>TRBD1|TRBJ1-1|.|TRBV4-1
CASSRPRRDSEAFF
TGCGCCAGCAGCCGGCCCCGCCGGGACAGCGAAGCTTTCTTT
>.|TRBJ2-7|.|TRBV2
CASRRTGVGQTYEQYF
TGTGCCAGCAGGAGAACCGGGGTCGGACAGACCTACGAGCAGTACTTC
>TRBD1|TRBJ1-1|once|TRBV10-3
CAISESVGQGMNTEAFF
TGTGCCATCAGTGAGTCTGTGGGACAGGGCATGAACACTGAAGCTTTCTTT
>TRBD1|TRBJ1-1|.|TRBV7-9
CASSPGSGTGGARKAFF
TGTGCCAGCAGCCCAGGCTCCGGGACAGGGGGCGCACGTAAAGCTTTCTTT
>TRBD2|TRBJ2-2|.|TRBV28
CASIRGLAGGRNGELFF
TGTGCCAGCATAAGAGGACTAGCGGGAGGACGAAACGGGGAGCTGTTTTTT
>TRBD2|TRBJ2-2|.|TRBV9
CASSAGLANTGELFF
TGTGCCAGCAGCGCGGGACTAGCGAACACCGGGGAGCTGTTTTTT
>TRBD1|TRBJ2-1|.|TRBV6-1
CASRTRDRGSDEQFF
TGTGCCAGCAGAACCCGGGACAGGGGTTCCGATGAGCAGTTCTTC
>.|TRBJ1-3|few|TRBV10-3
CAISNPGASGNTIYF
TGTGCCATCAGTAACCCAGGGGCTTCTGGAAACACCATATATTTT
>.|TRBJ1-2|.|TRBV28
CASSFAGYGYTF
TGTGCCAGCAGTTTCGCCGGCTATGGCTACACCTTC
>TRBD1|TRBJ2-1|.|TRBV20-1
CSAREDRTEFF
TGCAGTGCTAGAGAGGACAGGACAGAGTTCTTC
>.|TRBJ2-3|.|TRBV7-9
CASSLERWGIPSPYF
TGTGCCAGCAGCTTAGAGAGGTGGGGCATCCCCAGTCCGTATTTT
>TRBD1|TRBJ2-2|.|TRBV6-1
CASREGQGGTGELFF
TGTGCCAGCAGGGAGGGACAGGGAGGTACCGGGGAGCTGTTTTTT
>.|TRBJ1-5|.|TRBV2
CASSDRARNQPQHF
TGTGCCAGCAGTGACAGGGCCCGAAATCAGCCCCAGCATTTT
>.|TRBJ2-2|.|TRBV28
CASSLSRGQGYRSNTGELFF
TGTGCCAGCAGTTTATCGCGCGGCCAGGGGTACAGATCGAACACCGGGGAGCTGTTTTTT
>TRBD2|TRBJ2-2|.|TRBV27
CASSLGRLAGAGTGELFF
TGTGCCAGCAGTTTAGGGCGTCTAGCGGGAGCCGGGACCGGGGAGCTGTTTTTT
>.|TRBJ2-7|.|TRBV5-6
CASTLGGVSYEQYF
TGTGCCAGCACCCTAGGGGGGGTATCCTACGAGCAGTACTTC
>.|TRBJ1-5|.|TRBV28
CASSPGLAPPQHF
TGTGCCAGCAGCCCCGGGTTGGCTCCCCCCCAGCATTTT
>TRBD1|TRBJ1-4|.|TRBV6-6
CASRDRDEKLFF
TGTGCCAGCCGGGACAGAGACGAAAAACTGTTTTTT
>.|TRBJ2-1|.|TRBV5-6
CASSLRLDSYNEQFF
TGTGCCAGCAGCTTGAGGCTAGACTCCTACAATGAGCAGTTCTTC
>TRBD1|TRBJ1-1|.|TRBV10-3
CAIRGQSRSFF
TGTGCCATCAGGGGACAGAGCCGCTCTTTCTTT
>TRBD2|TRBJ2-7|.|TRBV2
CASRETSGGAVYEQYF
TGTGCCAGCAGGGAGACTAGCGGGGGGGCCGTCTACGAGCAGTACTTC
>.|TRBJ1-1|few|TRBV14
CASSFSRETEAFF
TGTGCCAGCAGCTTTTCTAGGGAGACTGAAGCTTTCTTT
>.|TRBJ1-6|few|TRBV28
CASSLGRGNSPLHF
TGTGCCAGCAGTTTAGGTCGAGGGAATTCACCCCTCCACTTT
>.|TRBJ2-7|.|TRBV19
CASTRRGSYEQYF
TGTGCCAGTACTCGACGGGGGTCCTACGAGCAGTACTTC
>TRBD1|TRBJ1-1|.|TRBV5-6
CASSARTGFKAFF
TGTGCCAGCAGCGCCCGGACAGGGTTTAAAGCTTTCTTT
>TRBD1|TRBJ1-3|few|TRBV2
CASSSGTGGRNTIYF
TGTGCCAGCAGTTCGGGGACAGGGGGCAGGAACACCATATATTTT
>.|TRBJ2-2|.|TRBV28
CASSTGGGTGELFF
TGTGCCAGCTCGACAGGAGGCGGCACCGGGGAGCTGTTTTTT
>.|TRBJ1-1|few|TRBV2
CASLRGGTEAFF
TGTGCCAGCTTAAGGGGTGGCACTGAAGCTTTCTTT
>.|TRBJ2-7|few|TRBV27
CASSSPGLRTEQYF
TGTGCCAGCAGTTCCCCAGGGTTGAGGACCGAGCAGTACTTC